Below are 18 T cell receptor beta chains sequenced from a single sample in a study of Ad26.COV2.S vaccination and SARS-CoV-2 variants. Described treatment: 15 to 20 received Ad26.COV2.S at low or high dose, single or two shots; several received placebo; per-sample allocation not given. Day 63 after the first vaccine or placebo injection was the time point for sampling. Generated by immunoSEQ multiplex PCR, the TCRdb table keeps only in-frame clones and is missing some. The sample records about 440,000 clones, roughly 91% being singletons. The sequences come from peripheral blood, collected in a trial of Ad26.COV2.S vaccine versus placebo. All receptors come from a person between 18 and 65 years old who received the Ad26.COV2.S COVID-19 vaccine or a placebo.

Only a few counts were recorded for this clone. This chain links TRBV18 with TRBJ1-5; D gene uncertain. V was shortened by 1 base and J by 5 bases, with 9 bases between the two germline ends. Germline V lookup: CDR1 KGHSH, CDR2 LQKENI. This CDR3 spans 14 amino acids. CDR3 in DNA: TGTGCCAGCTCACCACAAGGTATAGATCAGCCCCAGCATTTT. It encodes CASSPQGIDQPQHF.

This clone has only one observation. J is TRBJ2-7 and V is TRBV11-2; 7 nucleotides agree with TRBD2. Germline-derived CDR1 and CDR2 are SGHAT and FQNNGV. With 5 bases clipped from V and 5 bases from J, the junction kept 6 bases outside the gene matches. CDR3 length: 13 residues. CDR3 DNA: TGTGCCAGCAGCCGGGGGGTTAATGACGAGCAGTACTTC. Amino acids: CASSRGVNDEQYF. Complete variable domain (other parts from reference TRBV11-2 and TRBJ2-7): EAGVAQSPRYKIIEKRQSVAFWCNPISGHATLYWYQQILGQGPKLLIQFQNNGVVDDSQLPKDRFSAERLKGVDSTLKIQPAKLEDSAVYLCASSRGVNDEQYFGPGTRLTVT.

Comment on this clone: The sample has other DNA sequences that encode this CDR3 too. The chain carries TRBV19 and TRBJ2-3; tentative D call: TRBD2 (5 bases). V lost 3 bases to trimming and J lost 5 bases, with 9 bases between them. CDR1 is LNHDA, CDR2 SQIVND, per germline (reference sequence). This CDR3 region has 13 residues. The CDR3 is CASSIRTGDTQYF. In nucleotides, the CDR3 is TGTGCCAGTAGTATCAGGACTGGAGATACGCAGTATTTT. The entire variable domain, with the rest obtained from reference TRBV19 and TRBJ2-3, is as follows: DGGITQSPKYLFRKEGQNVTLSCEQNLNHDAMYWYRQDPGQGLRLIYYSQIVNDFQKGDIAEGYSVSREKKESFPLTVTSAQKNPTAFYLCASSIRTGDTQYFGPGTRLTVL.

The chain is built from TRBV27 and TRBJ2-4; perhaps TRBD1 as D (6 bases). This CDR3 has 14 amino acids. The V end was cut by 4 bases, the J end by 7 bases, with 14 bases between. The germline V gene encodes CDR1 MNHEY and CDR2 SMNVEV (reference sequence). DNA of the CDR3: TGTGCCAGCAGTTGGGCCCCAAGGGGGAACATTCAGTACTTC. This sequence encodes CASSWAPRGNIQYF.

The table lists this clone with a count of one. In DNA form, the CDR3 reads TGTGCCAGCAGTTATTTGGGGACAGGGACCTACGAGCAGTACTTC. Translating it yields CASSYLGTGTYEQYF. The V and J genes are TRBV6-2 or TRBV6-3 and TRBJ2-7; 9 bases are a match to TRBD1. The CDR3 length is 15 residues. Germline-derived CDR1 and CDR2 are MNHEY and SVGEGT. V shed 3 bases, J shed 2 bases, and the junction held 5 bases outside the gene matches.

This clone was counted a single time. The DNA of the CDR3 is TGTGCCAGTAGTAGAGACAGACCCGATACGCAGTATTTT. Its translation is CASSRDRPDTQYF. This chain connects TRBV19 to TRBJ2-3; D is perhaps TRBD1 (5 bases). With 4 bases removed from V and 6 bases from J, the gap between germline ends came to 11 bases. The CDR3 totals 13 residues. Germline V gene lookup returns CDR1 LNHDA and CDR2 SQIVND (reference sequence).

The chain joins TRBV5-6 to TRBJ2-3; possible D gene TRBD2, 5 bases. CDR3 size: 16 residues. V lost 3 bases and J 7 bases, leaving 21 bases between the germline ends. Per the germline V gene, CDR1 is SGHDT and CDR2 is YYEEEE. Written as DNA, the CDR3 is TGTGCCAGCAGCTCCCAGCCAGGCGGGTCACGGAATACGCAGTATTTT. Amino acids: CASSSQPGGSRNTQYF.

The chain is built from TRBV6-5 and TRBJ2-1; D is unresolved. The V gene lost 7 bases and the J gene lost 4 bases, with 14 bases spanning the gap. The germline V gene has CDR1 MNHEY and CDR2 SVGAGI. This CDR3 has 14 residues. CDR3 residues: CASTPLTKYNEQFF. The CDR3 DNA follows: TGTGCCAGCACCCCCCTGACCAAATACAATGAGCAGTTCTTC.

A single count supports this clone. The chain has TRBV5-1 and TRBJ2-3; unclear D gene. The CDR3 spans 14 residues. V lost 4 bases and J 1 base, leaving 10 bases between the germline ends. Germline assignment: CDR1 SGHRS and CDR2 YFSETQ. The chain's CDR3 is CASSPPTGTDTQYF. The CDR3 DNA sequence: TGCGCCAGCAGCCCCCCGACGGGCACAGATACGCAGTATTTT.

The chain uses TRBV3-1 (or the pseudogene TRBV3-2) and TRBJ2-2; 7 nucleotides agree with TRBD2. V was clipped by 3 bases and J by 6 bases; unmatched bases: 4. The germline CDR1 and CDR2 sequences are LGHDT and YNNKEL (reference sequence). The CDR3 loop spans 14 amino acids. CDR3 residues: CASSQWTSSGELFF. The CDR3 DNA sequence: TGTGCCAGCAGCCAGTGGACTAGTTCCGGGGAGCTGTTTTTT.

This clone was seen a single time. V is TRBV19 and J is TRBJ2-7, with 8 nucleotides matching TRBD2. The CDR3 runs 15 residues. The J segment lost 7 bases and the V segment lost 5 bases, leaving 13 bases of the junction unmatched. CDR1 is LNHDA, CDR2 SQIVND, per germline (reference sequence). For the CDR3, the DNA is TGTGCCAGTAGTGGGGTAGCGGGACTGCCTGGGGAGCAGTACTTC. It specifies CASSGVAGLPGEQYF.

The rearrangement uses TRBV9 and TRBJ2-1; TRBD2 agrees at 8 bases. There are 14 residues in the CDR3. Germline CDR1 and CDR2: SGDLS and YYNGEE. Trimming cost V 5 bases and J 4 bases; bases outside gene matches: 5. The CDR3 spells CASSLAGGYNEQFF. The CDR3 DNA follows: TGTGCCAGCAGTCTAGCGGGCGGATACAATGAGCAGTTCTTC.

Only one count was recorded for this clone. The DNA of the CDR3 is TGCGCCAGCAGCCGATCGGGACAGGGGGGCTACGAGCAGTACTTC. Protein product: CASSRSGQGGYEQYF. The rearrangement uses TRBV5-1 and TRBJ2-7; 11 bases match TRBD1. V dropped 4 bases and J dropped 3; count of bases not matched to a gene: 6. There are 15 residues in the CDR3. CDR1 is SGHRS and CDR2 is YFSETQ in the germline V gene.

The CDR3 protein is CASLAEVDTDTQYF. In DNA form, the CDR3 reads TGTGCCAGCCTAGCGGAAGTAGACACAGATACGCAGTATTTT. This chain connects TRBV25-1 to TRBJ2-3, with 7 bases fitting TRBD2. The V and J ends lost 8 bases and 2 bases, in that order; junction bases with no gene match: 7. This CDR3 region has 14 residues. Germline CDR1 is MGHDK and CDR2 is SYGVNS.

This sequence joins TRBV20-1 and TRBJ2-7, with 9 bases lining up with TRBD2. In germline, CDR1 is DFQATT, CDR2 SNEGSKA (reference sequence). With 5 bases clipped from V and 3 bases from J, the junction kept 11 bases outside the gene matches. This CDR3 contains 15 residues. CDR3 protein: CSAGGGAGGNYEQYF. Written as DNA, the CDR3 is TGCAGTGCTGGTGGCGGGGCGGGAGGGAACTACGAGCAGTACTTC.

On this clone: The sample contains more than one DNA sequence encoding this CDR3. This sequence joins TRBV12-3 or TRBV12-4 and TRBJ2-7, with D uncertain. This CDR3 is 12 amino acids long. Trimming removed 0 bases at V and 3 bases at J, with 3 bases between. The DNA for the CDR3 is TGTGCCAGCAGTTTAGCGGGCTACGAGCAGTACTTC. Protein product: CASSLAGYEQYF.

The rearrangement joins TRBV27 to TRBJ2-6, with TRBD2 matching over 13 bases. This CDR3 has 17 amino acids. V gave up 6 bases and J gave up 0 bases; unmatched junction bases: 2. Germline lookup yields CDR1 MNHEY and CDR2 SMNVEV (reference sequence). The CDR3, as DNA: TGTGCCAGCAGCGGACTAGCGGGGGTCTCTGGGGCCAACGTCCTGACTTTC. This sequence encodes CASSGLAGVSGANVLTF.

CDR3: CASSQAHRGPYEQYF. CDR3 nucleotide sequence: TGCGCCAGCAGCCAAGCCCATCGGGGGCCTTACGAGCAGTACTTC. This chain joins TRBV4-3 and TRBJ2-7; D may match TRBD1 or TRBD2 (6 bases each). This CDR3 region has 15 residues. V dropped 1 base and J dropped 4 bases, with 14 bases sitting between them. CDR1 and CDR2 (germline): LGHNA, YSLEER.